A single T cell receptor beta chain is shown here with its context. Its antigen is not yet known. Per-nucleotide qualities are absent, and no much larger clonotype sits a single base away. The donors were some 39 Caucasian individuals from Russia, aged roughly 6 to 90 years, who were systemically healthy. Around 9.9 milliliters of peripheral blood were collected from each donor into EDTA-treated Vacutainer tubes. Ficoll-Paque density-gradient centrifugation was used to isolate PBMCs, with at least 7 million per sample. Trizol reagent was used to extract total RNA from the PBMCs, yielding at least 5.5 micrograms per sample. The percentages of naive CD45RAhigh/CD27high T cells were determined by flow cytometry on a PBMC aliquot from every donor. The data belong to a study of blood T cells in healthy people across ages (dated by TCRdb to the mid-2010s). Background on the whole study: In model experiments, roughly one uniquely barcoded TCR beta cDNA molecule per two T cells was captured by template switching. Age-related changes in TCR beta repertoire diversity were measured in the study by deep sequencing normalized with unique cDNA molecular identifiers. The donors were split into four age groups: young (average 16 years), middle-aged (39), aged (over 55) and long-lived (approximately 80). To avoid experimental bias, donors of different ages were spread randomly across the sequencing lanes. For two donors (one aged 18 to 30 and one aged 80 or older), the study analyzed two additional independent replicas of 1 million unique cDNA reads from the same blood draw.

V has 1 base trimmed and J has 5 bases trimmed; junction bases matching no gene number 7. The CDR3 covers 15 residues, taking in both the cysteine and the phenylalanine. Here the CDR3 DNA is all that survives: 45 bases in frame from base 1. CDR1 and CDR2, looked up from the germline V gene, are SGHDT and YYEEEE. Overall study outcomes, separate from this receptor: The CMV infection status of donors was not known, potentially confounding age-related changes in expanded clonotypes. There was a strong correlation between observed TCR beta diversity and the percentage of naive T cells measured by flow cytometry. Since profiling was done on bulk unsorted PBMCs, naive and antigen-experienced compartments could not be conclusively compared. Total diversity estimates from one million sequenced T cells were considered lower bounds and underestimates. As age increased, observed TCR beta diversity per million T cells dropped in a roughly linear way, and a significant reduction was already evident by age 40. Compared with the aged group, the long-lived group had more naive CD4+ T cells, fewer expanded clones and increased TCR diversity, suggesting age selection.

Libraries came from 5' RACE. The listed sequencing device is Illumina HiSeq 2500. A second PCR of roughly 6 to 11 cycles was run with a J-beta primer mix and a sample-barcoded 5' primer. Each TCR beta cDNA molecule received a unique molecular identifier from a template-switch 5' adaptor carrying 12 random nucleotides. At least 2.5 million CDR3-containing paired-end reads were obtained from each sample. First-strand cDNA synthesis was performed from all RNA using the Mint cDNA synthesis kit, with priming by a TRBC-specific oligonucleotide. All cDNA was treated with uracil-DNA glycosylase and then went through a first 18-cycle PCR with the universal primers M1SS and BC2_uni_R. Per the authors' processing: For normalization, 1 million high-quality reads were randomly selected from each sample, with every read carrying a distinct molecular identifier. Instead of being binned into consensus sequences, reads with shared molecular identifiers were discarded. CDR3 identification, clonotype clustering and error correction used MiTCR with a Q25 quality threshold and the strictest error-elimination algorithm. A nonparametric unseen species model using Euler transformation provided a lower-bound estimate of total TCR beta diversity. TCRdb reprocessing: public reads trimmed at Q25 with fastp, clones called with MiXCR, in-frame beta chains kept. CDR3 protein sequences are deduplicated, and each keeps its most common genes and DNA. What appears here as the V and J calls and clone size reflects TCRdb's work, not the paper's. Across this sample there are about 900,000 distinct CDR3 sequences, with 40% to 60% seen only once. Around an eighth of the sample lies in the top ten.

This chain joins TRBV5-6 to TRBJ2-5; 8 central bases correspond to TRBD2. Specimen: blood. The receptor comes from a man aged 25-45 years in good health. CDR3 sequence: CASSLRIAGRETQYF. In nucleotides, the sequence is TGTGCCAGCAGCTTGAGGATAGCGGGGAGGGAGACCCAGTACTTC.